The next 2 T cell receptor beta chains were all read from a single sample in a study of T cell responses to AZD1222 COVID-19 vaccine. The assay was immunoSEQ multiplex PCR, and TCRdb's table has in-frame clones only and misses some. Counted here are 130,000 to 150,000 clones, 75% to 90% occurring once; the ten biggest clones make up about 4%. The sample was peripheral blood, taken on day 0 of MenACWY control vaccination. These receptors came from an adult in good health.

This chain connects TRBV3-1 (or the pseudogene TRBV3-2) to TRBJ2-7; the D gene is possibly TRBD1 (6 bases). Germline CDR1 and CDR2: LGHDT and YNNKEL (reference sequence). V dropped 4 bases and J dropped 7 bases, with 23 bases sitting between them. This CDR3 contains 16 residues. CDR3 nucleotides: TGTGCCAGCAGCCTTACCCTCCAGGGGTTTTCGCAGGAGCAGTACTTC. Its translation is CASSLTLQGFSQEQYF.

With respect to this clone: Other DNA sequences in the same sample also yield this CDR3. The rearrangement links TRBV9 to TRBJ2-5, with 7 bases identical to TRBD2. J lost 4 bases, V lost 0 bases, and 3 bases had no gene match. The CDR3 extends over 14 amino acids. Germline loops: CDR1 SGDLS, CDR2 YYNGEE. The CDR3 protein is CASSVGGGGETQYF. CDR3 sequence (DNA): TGTGCCAGCAGCGTAGGCGGGGGTGGAGAGACCCAGTACTTC.